The sequence of this T cell receptor (beta chain) was determined in a study of blood T cell repertoires in COVID-19. The germline V gene has CDR1 MDHEN and CDR2 SYDVKM. The V gene end was trimmed by 5 bases and the J gene end by 4 bases; junction bases not matched to a gene: 7. The CDR3 is 15 amino acids. Using immunoSEQ multiplex PCR, the repertoire was profiled, and TCRdb retains in-frame clones only, with some absent. Of over 250,000 clones listed, approximately 88% are singletons. Sequencing input: peripheral blood. The V and J genes are TRBV28 and TRBJ2-1; 8 positions agree with TRBD2. The receptor was isolated from a woman in her 70s with COVID-19, enrolled during active disease. In DNA, the CDR3 is TGTGCCAGCAGTCCTGAGGTAGCGGGATACAATGAGCAGTTCTTC. It yields the protein CASSPEVAGYNEQFF.